This TCR beta chain was documented in a study of T cell responses to AZD1222 COVID-19 vaccine. V shed 7 bases, J shed 2 bases, and the junction held 7 bases outside the gene matches. The CDR3 is 14 amino acids. CDR1 is LNHDA, CDR2 SQIVND, per germline (reference sequence). Assay used: immunoSEQ multiplex PCR; TCRdb lists only in-frame clones, some missing. The sample includes 45,000 to 60,000 clones, 60% to 85% seen only once; the top ten take 5.5% to 8%. This TCR was recovered from an adult in good health. The chain combines TRBV19 with TRBJ1-2; TRBD1 agrees at 7 bases. The specimen comprised peripheral blood, sampled on day 0 of AZD1222 vaccination. The CDR3 protein is CASTYIGGNYGYTF. CDR3 DNA: TGTGCCAGTACCTATATAGGGGGCAACTATGGCTACACCTTC.